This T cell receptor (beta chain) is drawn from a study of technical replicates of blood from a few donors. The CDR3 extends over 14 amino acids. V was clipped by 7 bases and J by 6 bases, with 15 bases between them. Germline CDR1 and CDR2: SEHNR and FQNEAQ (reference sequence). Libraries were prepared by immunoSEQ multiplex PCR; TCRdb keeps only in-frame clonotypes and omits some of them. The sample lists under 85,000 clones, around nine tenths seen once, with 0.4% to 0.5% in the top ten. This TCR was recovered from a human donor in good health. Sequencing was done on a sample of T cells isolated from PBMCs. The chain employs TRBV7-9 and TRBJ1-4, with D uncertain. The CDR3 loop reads CASTLLNADEKLFF. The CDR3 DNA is TGTGCCAGCACTCTACTAAACGCGGATGAAAAACTGTTTTTT.